The present entry profiles one TCR beta chain with its context. Sequencing was performed with immunoSEQ multiplex PCR; in TCRdb, only in-frame clones are kept and a portion is missing. The sample has approximately 70,000 clones, roughly 90% seen once. The CDR3 runs to 13 residues. Germline CDR1 is LNHDA and CDR2 is SQIVND (reference sequence). The V end lost 7 bases, the J end lost 11 bases, and 20 bases lay between the germline ends. These data are taken from a study of technical replicates of blood from a handful of donors. The sample consisted of PBMCs. The gene calls are TRBV19 and TRBJ1-2; D is perhaps TRBD1 (5 bases). The receptor was derived from a human donor in good health. Some clones in this sample may be carry-over from other donors' samples. The CDR3 here is CASNSDTERRYTF. DNA for the CDR3: TGTGCCAGTAACTCGGACACGGAGAGGAGATACACCTTC. Full variable domain (rest looked up from reference TRBV19 and TRBJ1-2): DGGITQSPKYLFRKEGQNVTLSCEQNLNHDAMYWYRQDPGQGLRLIYYSQIVNDFQKGDIAEGYSVSREKKESFPLTVTSAQKNPTAFYLCASNSDTERRYTFGSGTRLTVV.